There are many counts of the clone carrying this T cell receptor beta chain. The sample's time point: after trial treatment. Treatment reported: LDRT plus nivolumab, ipilimumab, low-dose cyclophosphamide and aspirin (RACIN trial). These data belong to a study of low-dose radiotherapy and immunotherapy resistance in tumors. Priming of first-strand cDNA relied on TRAV- and TRBV-specific primers (covering alpha and beta chains). TCRs were amplified for 15 to 25 PCR cycles with a constant-region primer and V-primer adapter. MiXCR was run by TCRdb on the reads, yielding one entry per CDR3 protein. Of around 60,000 distinct CDR3 sequences in the sample, about 25% are singletons; the top ten hold approximately 6.7%. The receptor's source is a male donor with prostate cancer. Material: PBMCs, obtained after low-dose radiotherapy plus immunotherapy.

CDR3 DNA sequence: TGTGCCAGTACCGAAGGCGGGCGGGCCAACAATGAGCAGTTCTTC. Protein: CASTEGGRANNEQFF. The V and J genes are TRBV19 and TRBJ2-1; D possibly corresponds to TRBD2 (5 bases). CDR3 size: 15 residues. V was cut by 7 bases and J by 5 bases, with 18 bases left in between. Germline values: CDR1 LNHDA, CDR2 SQIVND (reference sequence).